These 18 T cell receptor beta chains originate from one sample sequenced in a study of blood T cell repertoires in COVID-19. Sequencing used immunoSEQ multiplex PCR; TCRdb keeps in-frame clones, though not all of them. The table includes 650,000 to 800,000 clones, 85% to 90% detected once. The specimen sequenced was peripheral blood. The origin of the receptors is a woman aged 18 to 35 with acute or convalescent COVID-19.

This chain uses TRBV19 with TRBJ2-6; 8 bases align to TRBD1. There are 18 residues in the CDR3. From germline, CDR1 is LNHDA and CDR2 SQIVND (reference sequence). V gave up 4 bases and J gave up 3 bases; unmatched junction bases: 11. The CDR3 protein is CASSTLGRQGSGANVLTF. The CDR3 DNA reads TGTGCCAGTAGTACCCTTGGGCGACAGGGGAGTGGGGCCAACGTCCTGACTTTC.

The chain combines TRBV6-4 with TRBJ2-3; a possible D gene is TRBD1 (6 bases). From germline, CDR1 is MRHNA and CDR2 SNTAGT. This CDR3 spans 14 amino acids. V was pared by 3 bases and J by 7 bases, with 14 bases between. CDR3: CASSEKAGANTQYF. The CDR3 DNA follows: TGTGCCAGCAGTGAGAAGGCAGGGGCAAATACGCAGTATTTT.

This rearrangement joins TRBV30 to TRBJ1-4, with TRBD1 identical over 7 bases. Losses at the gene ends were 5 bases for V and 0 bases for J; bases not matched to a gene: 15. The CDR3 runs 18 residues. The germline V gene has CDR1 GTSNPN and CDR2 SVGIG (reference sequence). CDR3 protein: CAWGEATGYFATNEKLFF. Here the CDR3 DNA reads TGTGCCTGGGGGGAGGCGACAGGGTATTTTGCAACTAATGAAAAACTGTTTTTT.

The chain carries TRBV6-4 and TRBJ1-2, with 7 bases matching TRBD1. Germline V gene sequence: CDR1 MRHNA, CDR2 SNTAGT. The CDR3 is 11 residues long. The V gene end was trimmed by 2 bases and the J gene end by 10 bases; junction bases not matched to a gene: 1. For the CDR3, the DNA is TGTGCCAGCAGTGACGGGACAGTCTACACCTTC. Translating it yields CASSDGTVYTF.

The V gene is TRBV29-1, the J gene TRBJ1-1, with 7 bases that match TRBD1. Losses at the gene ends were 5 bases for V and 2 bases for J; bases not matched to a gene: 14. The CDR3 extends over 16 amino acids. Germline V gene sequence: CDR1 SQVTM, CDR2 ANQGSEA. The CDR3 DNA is TGCAGCGTTATTGGATCGCAGGGGGTTCGAAACACTGAAGCTTTCTTT. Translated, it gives CSVIGSQGVRNTEAFF.

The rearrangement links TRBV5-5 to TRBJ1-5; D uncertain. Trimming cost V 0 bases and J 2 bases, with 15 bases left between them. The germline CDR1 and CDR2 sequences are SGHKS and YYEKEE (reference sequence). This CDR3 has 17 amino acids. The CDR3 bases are TGTGCCAGCAGCTTGGTAAAGGGAGGAGGGTGCAATCAGCCCCAGCATTTT. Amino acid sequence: CASSLVKGGGCNQPQHF.

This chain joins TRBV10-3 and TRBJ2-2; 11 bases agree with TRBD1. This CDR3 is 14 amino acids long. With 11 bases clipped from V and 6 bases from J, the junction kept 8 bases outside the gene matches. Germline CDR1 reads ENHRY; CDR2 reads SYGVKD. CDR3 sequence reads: CALRTGGAPGELFF. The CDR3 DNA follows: TGTGCCCTAAGGACAGGGGGCGCGCCCGGGGAGCTGTTTTTT.

The chain's CDR3 is CASSQDALAGGVTGELFF. As DNA, the CDR3 is TGCGCCAGCAGCCAAGATGCGCTAGCGGGGGGTGTCACCGGGGAGCTGTTTTTT. This chain connects TRBV4-3 to TRBJ2-2; the match to TRBD2 covers 11 bases. Unmatched junction bases numbered 7, after V lost 0 bases and J lost 4 bases. This CDR3 region has 18 residues. CDR1 and CDR2 (germline): LGHNA, YSLEER.

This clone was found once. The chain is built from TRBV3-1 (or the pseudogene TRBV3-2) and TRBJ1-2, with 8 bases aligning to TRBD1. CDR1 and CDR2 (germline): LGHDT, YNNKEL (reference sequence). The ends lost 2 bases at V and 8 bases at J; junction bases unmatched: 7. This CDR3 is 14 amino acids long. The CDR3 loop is CASSQRDRGGGYTF. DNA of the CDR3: TGTGCCAGCAGCCAAAGAGACAGGGGAGGGGGCTACACCTTC.

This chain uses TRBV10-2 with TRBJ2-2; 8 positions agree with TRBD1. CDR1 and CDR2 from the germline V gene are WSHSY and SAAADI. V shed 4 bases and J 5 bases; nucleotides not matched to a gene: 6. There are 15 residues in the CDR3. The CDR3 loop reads CASSGTGWGTGELFF. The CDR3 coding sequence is TGCGCCAGCAGTGGGACAGGGTGGGGAACCGGGGAGCTGTTTTTT.

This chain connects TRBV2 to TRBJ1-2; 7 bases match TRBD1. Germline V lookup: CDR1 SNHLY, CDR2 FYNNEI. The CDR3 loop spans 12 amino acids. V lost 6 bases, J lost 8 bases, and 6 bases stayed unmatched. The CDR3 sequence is CASRGQVGGYTF. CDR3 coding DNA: TGTGCCAGCAGAGGACAGGTGGGGGGCTACACCTTC. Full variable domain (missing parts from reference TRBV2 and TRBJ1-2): EPEVTQTPSHQVTQMGQEVILRCVPISNHLYFYWYRQILGQKVEFLVSFYNNEISEKSEIFDDQFSVERPDGSNFTLKIRSTKLEDSAMYFCASRGQVGGYTFGSGTRLTVV.

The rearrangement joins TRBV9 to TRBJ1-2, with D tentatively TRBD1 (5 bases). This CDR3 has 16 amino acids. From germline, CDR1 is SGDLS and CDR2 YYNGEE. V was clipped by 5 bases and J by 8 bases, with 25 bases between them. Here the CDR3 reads CASRPLGGGLSGGYTF. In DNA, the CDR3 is TGTGCCAGCAGGCCCTTGGGGGGTGGGCTATCGGGAGGCTACACCTTC.

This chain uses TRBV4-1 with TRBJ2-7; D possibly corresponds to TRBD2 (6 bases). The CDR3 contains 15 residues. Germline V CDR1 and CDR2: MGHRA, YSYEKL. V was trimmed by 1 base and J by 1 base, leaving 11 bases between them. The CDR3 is CASSQGRGGSYEQYF. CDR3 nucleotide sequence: TGCGCCAGCAGCCAAGGGCGGGGCGGATCCTACGAGCAGTACTTC.

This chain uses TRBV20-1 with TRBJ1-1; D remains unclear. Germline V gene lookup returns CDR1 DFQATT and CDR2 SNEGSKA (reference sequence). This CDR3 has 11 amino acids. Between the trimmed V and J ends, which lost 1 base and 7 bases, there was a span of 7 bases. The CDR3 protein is CSARGRDEAFF. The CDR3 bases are TGCAGTGCTAGAGGCCGAGATGAAGCTTTCTTT.

This CDR3 is CSVLTRSGYGYTF. CDR3 bases: TGCAGCGTTCTAACGCGGAGCGGGTATGGCTACACCTTC. This chain uses TRBV29-1 with TRBJ1-2; the D is unclear. CDR3 size: 13 residues. CDR1 is SQVTM, CDR2 ANQGSEA, per germline. V gave up 5 bases and J gave up 5 bases, with 15 bases separating them.

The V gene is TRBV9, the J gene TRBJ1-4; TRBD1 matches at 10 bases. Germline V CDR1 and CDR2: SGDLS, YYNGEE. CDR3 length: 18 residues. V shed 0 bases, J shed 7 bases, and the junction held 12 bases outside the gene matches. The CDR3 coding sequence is TGTGCCAGCAGCGTAGCCGCATCGACAGGGGGCCTAGGTGAAAAACTGTTTTTT. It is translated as CASSVAASTGGLGEKLFF.

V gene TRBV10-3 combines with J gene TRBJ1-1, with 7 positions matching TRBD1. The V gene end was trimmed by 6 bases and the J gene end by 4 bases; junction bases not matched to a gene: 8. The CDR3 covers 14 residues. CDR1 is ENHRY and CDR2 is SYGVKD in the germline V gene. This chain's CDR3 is CAISPRQGGTEAFF. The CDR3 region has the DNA TGTGCCATCAGCCCTAGACAGGGAGGCACTGAAGCTTTCTTT.

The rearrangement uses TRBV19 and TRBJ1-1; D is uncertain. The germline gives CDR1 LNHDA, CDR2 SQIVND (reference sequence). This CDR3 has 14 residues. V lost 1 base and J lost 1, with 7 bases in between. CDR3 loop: CASSIVAGNTEAFF. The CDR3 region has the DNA TGTGCCAGTAGTATAGTTGCGGGGAACACTGAAGCTTTCTTT.